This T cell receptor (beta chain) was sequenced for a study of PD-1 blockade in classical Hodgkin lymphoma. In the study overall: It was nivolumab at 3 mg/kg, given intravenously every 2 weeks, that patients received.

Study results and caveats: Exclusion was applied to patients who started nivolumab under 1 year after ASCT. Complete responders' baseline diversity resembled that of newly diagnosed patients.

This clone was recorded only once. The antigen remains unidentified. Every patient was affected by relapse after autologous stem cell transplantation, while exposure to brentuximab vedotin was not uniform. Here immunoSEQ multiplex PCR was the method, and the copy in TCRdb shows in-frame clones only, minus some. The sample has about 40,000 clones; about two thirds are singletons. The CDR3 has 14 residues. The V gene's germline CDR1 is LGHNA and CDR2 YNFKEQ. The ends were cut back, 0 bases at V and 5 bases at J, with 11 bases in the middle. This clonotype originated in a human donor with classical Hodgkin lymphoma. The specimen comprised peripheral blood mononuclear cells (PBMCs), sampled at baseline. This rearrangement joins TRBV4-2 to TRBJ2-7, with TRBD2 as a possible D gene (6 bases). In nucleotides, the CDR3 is TGTGCCAGCAGCCAAGATAGCGGCGTCGACGAGCAGTACTTC. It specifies CASSQDSGVDEQYF.